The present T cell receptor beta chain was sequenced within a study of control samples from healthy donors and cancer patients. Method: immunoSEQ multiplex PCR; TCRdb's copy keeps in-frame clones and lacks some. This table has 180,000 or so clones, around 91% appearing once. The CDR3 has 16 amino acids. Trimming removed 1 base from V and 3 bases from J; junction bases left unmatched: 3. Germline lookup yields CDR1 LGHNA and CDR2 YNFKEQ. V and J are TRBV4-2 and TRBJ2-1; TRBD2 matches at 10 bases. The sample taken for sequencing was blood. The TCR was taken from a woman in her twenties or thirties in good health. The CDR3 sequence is CASSQVAGGDYNEQFF. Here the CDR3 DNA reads TGTGCCAGCAGCCAAGTAGCGGGAGGAGACTACAATGAGCAGTTCTTC.